The 28 T cell receptor beta chains in this list originate from one sample, sequenced in a study of post-analysis software for immune sequencing data (dated by TCRdb to the mid-2010s). The library was built by means of PCR. The instrument given in TCRdb is Illumina HiSeq 2500. To reduce PCR and sequencing biases, unique molecular identifiers were incorporated into the TCR beta cDNA libraries. TCRdb handled the public reads itself, with Q25 trimming in fastp and clone calling in MiXCR, and kept productive beta chains. Merged by CDR3 protein, the rows form single entries marked with the most common genes and DNA. The sample has more than 500,000 distinct CDR3 sequences on record, around 31% of them singletons. The ten largest clones capture around 5.9% of the sample. On the study overall, not on this receptor specifically: Four or five TRBV segments, including TRBV5-6, TRBV5-1 and TRBV20-1, were significantly more frequent in patients than controls.

These receptors have no identified antigens. Sequencing was carried out using blood. These receptors all come from a girl aged 2-17 years with multiple sclerosis.

The CDR3 loop reads CASSKRAEGTPLHF. In nucleotides, the CDR3 is TGTGCCAGCAGTAAACGGGCCGAGGGGACACCCCTCCACTTT. V gene TRBV12-3 or TRBV12-4 combines with J gene TRBJ1-6; D possibly corresponds to TRBD1 (5 bases). This CDR3 region has 14 residues. The V and J ends lost 5 bases and 11 bases respectively, with 16 bases between them.

V and J are TRBV27 and TRBJ2-7; D gene uncertain. CDR1 and CDR2 (germline): MNHEY, SMNVEV (reference sequence). The V end lost 4 bases, the J end lost 6 bases, and 10 bases lay between the germline ends. The CDR3 sequence is 12 residues long. Here the CDR3 reads CASSSQGREQYF. CDR3 coding DNA: TGTGCCAGCAGTTCCCAAGGACGCGAGCAGTACTTC.

The chain links TRBV9 to TRBJ2-3; possible D gene TRBD2, 7 bases. Germline values: CDR1 SGDLS, CDR2 YYNGEE. The CDR3 loop spans 16 amino acids. Between the trimmed V and J ends, which lost 0 bases and 4 bases, there was a span of 15 bases. CDR3 sequence (DNA): TGTGCCAGCAGCGTAGACCCCGGCGGGGGCGCAGATACGCAGTATTTT. It is translated as CASSVDPGGGADTQYF.

The J gene is TRBJ2-6, the V gene TRBV4-3; 12 bases align to TRBD2. This CDR3 comprises 20 residues. Per germline, CDR1 LGHNA and CDR2 YSLEER. V lost 0 bases to trimming and J lost 4 bases; unmatched junction nucleotides: 10. The DNA of the CDR3 is TGCGCCAGCAGCCAAGATATCTCTAGCGGGAGGGCCAAAGGGGCCAACGTCCTGACTTTC. Amino acid sequence: CASSQDISSGRAKGANVLTF.

The chain combines TRBV5-1 with TRBJ1-5; tentatively, D is TRBD1 (5 bases). Per germline, CDR1 SGHRS and CDR2 YFSETQ. The CDR3 is 21 residues long. V was cut by 4 bases and J by 6 bases, with 35 bases left in between. CDR3 nucleotides: TGCGCCAGCAGCACCACCCGGGGGTTTGAGGCCCCGCTTTCGGCGTTTCAGCCCCAGCATTTT. Its translation is CASSTTRGFEAPLSAFQPQHF.

The chain recombines TRBV25-1 with TRBJ1-1, with D possibly TRBD1 on 5 matching bases. From germline, CDR1 is MGHDK and CDR2 SYGVNS. The CDR3 sequence is 14 residues long. The V and J ends lost 4 bases and 6 bases respectively, with 15 bases between them. Written as DNA, the CDR3 is TGTGCCAGCAGTGGCCCCGTCCGGGGGGCTGAAGCTTTCTTT. It translates to CASSGPVRGAEAFF. Supplemented by reference TRBV25-1 and TRBJ1-1, the full variable domain reads EADIYQTPRYLVIGTGKKITLECSQTMGHDKMYWYQQDPGMELHLIHYSYGVNSTEKGDLSSESTVSRIRTEHFPLTLESARPSHTSQYLCASSGPVRGAEAFFGQGTRLTVV.

The count of this clonotype is one. The chain employs TRBV6-6 and TRBJ1-5; no firm D call. CDR1 and CDR2 (germline): MNHNY, SVGAGI (reference sequence). V lost 7 bases and J lost 4, with 11 bases in between. The CDR3 extends over 13 amino acids. This chain's CDR3 is CASKQIMNQPQHF. The CDR3, as DNA: TGTGCCAGCAAACAGATTATGAATCAGCCCCAGCATTTT.

The table lists this clonotype with a few counts. The chain links TRBV10-3 to TRBJ1-2; 7 bases line up with TRBD1. The CDR3 loop spans 13 amino acids. Germline CDR1 reads ENHRY; CDR2 reads SYGVKD. V shed 5 bases, J shed 4 bases, and the junction held 4 bases outside the gene matches. Here the CDR3 reads CAISLDRAYGYTF. The CDR3 DNA follows: TGTGCCATCAGTCTCGACAGGGCCTATGGCTACACCTTC.

A remark on this clonotype: The junction differs from germline at one of its ends, possibly a read error. The chain couples TRBV7-9 to TRBJ2-6; a weak D match, TRBD1 (5 bases). This CDR3 has 16 amino acids. The germline CDR1 and CDR2 sequences are SEHNR and FQNEAQ (reference sequence). The CDR3, as DNA: TGTGCCAGCAGCTTTACAAGAAGCTCTGGGGCCAACGTCCGGACTTTC. Translating it yields CASSFTRSSGANVRTF. Full variable domain (rest looked up from reference TRBV7-9 and TRBJ2-6): DTGVSQNPRHKITKRGQNVTFRCDPISEHNRLYWYRQTLGQGPEFLTYFQNEAQLEKSRLLSDRFSAERPKGSFSTLEIQRTEQGDSAMYLCASSFTRSSGANVRTFGAGSRLTVL.

The chain employs TRBV5-5 and TRBJ1-4; 7 positions match TRBD1. After removal of 4 bases from V and 8 bases from J, the junction contained 8 bases not matched to a gene. The CDR3 contains 14 residues. Germline V CDR1 and CDR2: SGHKS, YYEKEE (reference sequence). The CDR3 here is CASSRDSSWEKLFF. CDR3 coding DNA: TGTGCCAGCAGCCGGGACAGCTCCTGGGAAAAACTGTTTTTT.

This clonotype was picked up a small number of times. This chain uses TRBV15 with TRBJ1-2, with D possibly being TRBD1 (6 bases). The germline V gene encodes CDR1 LNHNV and CDR2 YYDKDF (reference sequence). This CDR3 has 17 amino acids. Deletions cut 1 base from V and 4 bases from J, with 19 bases between. The CDR3 DNA sequence: TGTGCCACCAGCAGAGGTGGGGCCTCAGGGGCGCTCTATGGCTACACCTTC. Its protein product is CATSRGGASGALYGYTF.

The chain couples TRBV29-1 to TRBJ2-3, with D perhaps TRBD1 or TRBD2 (5 bases each). The CDR3 runs to 14 residues. V shed 2 bases and J shed 3 bases, with 12 bases lying between them. The germline CDR1 and CDR2 sequences are SQVTM and ANQGSEA. The CDR3 bases are TGCAGCGTTGAACAGGGACGTCGTACAGATACGCAGTATTTT. Protein sequence: CSVEQGRRTDTQYF.

The chain joins TRBV9 to TRBJ2-5; 10 positions agree with TRBD2. The length of the CDR3 is 16 residues. The germline CDR1 and CDR2 sequences are SGDLS and YYNGEE. The ends lost 0 bases at V and 4 bases at J; junction bases unmatched: 6. CDR3 coding DNA: TGTGCCAGCAGCGTAGAACCTAGCGGGGGTTCAGAGACCCAGTACTTC. It specifies CASSVEPSGGSETQYF.

The chain carries TRBV3-1 and TRBJ2-2, with D perhaps matching TRBD2 (5 bases). V was clipped by 4 bases and J by 4 bases, with 10 bases between them. The germline CDR1 and CDR2 sequences are LGHDT and YNNKEL (reference sequence). This CDR3 is built from 14 residues. CDR3 protein: CASSLPEGTGELFF. The CDR3 bases are TGTGCCAGCAGCCTCCCTGAGGGCACCGGGGAGCTGTTTTTT.

V and J are TRBV20-1 and TRBJ2-1; D gene ambiguous. CDR3 length: 14 amino acids. Germline loops: CDR1 DFQATT, CDR2 SNEGSKA (reference sequence). V lost 3 bases, J lost 7 bases, and 16 bases lay in between. The CDR3 loop is CSARERDMTNEQFF. CDR3 DNA: TGCAGTGCTAGGGAAAGGGATATGACAAATGAGCAGTTCTTC.

The chain recombines TRBV20-1 with TRBJ2-7; the D gene could be TRBD1 or TRBD2 (5 bases each). Germline V gene sequence: CDR1 DFQATT, CDR2 SNEGSKA (reference sequence). The V and J ends lost 1 base and 1 base respectively, with 17 bases between them. CDR3 length equals 16 residues. This chain's CDR3 is CSARAKGAGASYEQYF. The CDR3 nucleotides read TGCAGTGCTAGAGCCAAAGGCGCCGGGGCTTCCTACGAGCAGTACTTC.

The chain recombines TRBV7-9 with TRBJ1-2, with TRBD1 as a possible D gene (6 bases). Germline CDR1 reads SEHNR; CDR2 reads FQNEAQ (reference sequence). This CDR3 is built from 14 residues. The V end was cut by 1 base, the J end by 8 bases, with 14 bases between. The CDR3 sequence is CASSLVGAQEGYTF. In nucleotides, the CDR3 is TGTGCCAGCAGCTTAGTGGGGGCCCAAGAGGGCTACACCTTC.

The CDR3 loop reads CSVVRAPGLGTQYF. The CDR3 nucleotides read TGCAGCGTTGTTCGGGCCCCCGGGCTGGGGACCCAGTACTTC. The chain joins TRBV29-1 to TRBJ2-5; D is undetermined. Trimming left V 4 bases short and J 7 bases short, with 19 bases between. Germline V gene data show CDR1 as SQVTM and CDR2 as ANQGSEA. There are 14 residues in the CDR3.

This clonotype was counted only a few times. The J gene is TRBJ1-2, the V gene TRBV21-1; the tabulated D call, TRBD1, remains unverified against the DNA. TRBV21-1 is described as a pseudogene. This CDR3 is built from 14 residues. The CDR3 here is CASSKDGGGNGYTF. The CDR3 coding sequence is TGTGCCAGCAGCAAAGACGGGGGCGGGAATGGCTACACCTTC.

V and J are TRBV4-1 and TRBJ1-5, with 7 bases matching TRBD1. CDR3 length: 15 residues. Germline V CDR1 and CDR2: MGHRA, YSYEKL. Trimming at V came to 0 bases and at J to 1 base, leaving 0 bases not matched to a gene. The chain's CDR3 is CASSQDRGSNQPQHF. For the CDR3, the DNA is TGCGCCAGCAGCCAAGACAGGGGGAGCAATCAGCCCCAGCATTTT.

The V gene is TRBV19, the J gene TRBJ2-2, with D possibly being TRBD2 (5 bases). The V gene lost 8 bases and the J gene lost 4 bases, with 14 bases spanning the gap. This CDR3 spans 14 amino acids. Germline-derived CDR1 and CDR2 are LNHDA and SQIVND (reference sequence). CDR3 sequence (DNA): TGTGCCAGTTGCTTGGACCGGGGCACCGGGGAGCTGTTTTTT. It codes for CASCLDRGTGELFF.

The chain couples TRBV5-1 to TRBJ2-1; D gene ambiguous. CDR3 size: 13 residues. CDR1 SGHRS and CDR2 YFSETQ come from the germline V gene. Trimming took off 0 bases at V and 12 bases at J, with 13 bases between the two ends. This CDR3 reads CASSLGDFLGQFF. CDR3 nucleotides: TGCGCCAGCAGCTTGGGGGATTTCCTGGGGCAGTTCTTC.

The chain recombines TRBV12-3 or TRBV12-4 with TRBJ2-3; no clear D. This CDR3 is built from 12 residues. Trimming cost V 1 base and J 6 bases, with 5 bases left between them. CDR3 region: CASSLEWDTQYF. In DNA form, the CDR3 reads TGTGCCAGCAGTTTAGAATGGGATACGCAGTATTTT.

This clonotype was observed a few times. The gene calls are TRBV20-1 and TRBJ2-7, with 12 bases lining up with TRBD1. The V gene's germline CDR1 is DFQATT and CDR2 SNEGSKA (reference sequence). V lost 0 bases to trimming and J lost 6 bases; unmatched junction nucleotides: 9. This CDR3 has 16 residues. The CDR3 loop is CSARDQPGQGAREQYF. Here the CDR3 DNA reads TGCAGTGCTAGAGACCAACCGGGACAGGGGGCTCGCGAGCAGTACTTC.

The DNA for the CDR3 is TGTGCCAGCAGTCTTTGGGGGGTCCCCTACAATGAGCAGTTCTTC. It encodes CASSLWGVPYNEQFF. This chain uses TRBV6-5 with TRBJ2-1; D perhaps matches TRBD2 (6 bases). The germline V and J ends were trimmed by 5 bases and 2 bases, with 13 bases remaining between them. The CDR3 runs 15 residues. The germline V gene encodes CDR1 MNHEY and CDR2 SVGAGI.

V and J are TRBV7-2 and TRBJ2-5, with D perhaps assigned TRBD1 or TRBD2 (5 bases each). Germline V gene data show CDR1 as SGHTA and CDR2 as FQGNSA. V lost 5 bases and J lost 5, with 21 bases in between. The CDR3 extends over 16 amino acids. The CDR3 sequence: CASSLLPPGSGETQYF. The CDR3 coding sequence is TGTGCCAGCAGCCTCCTCCCTCCAGGGTCGGGGGAGACCCAGTACTTC.

This clonotype was counted a few times. The junction departs from germline at one end; a sequencing error may be responsible. The V and J genes are TRBV12-3 or TRBV12-4 and TRBJ2-1; 9 bases line up with TRBD2. The CDR3 covers 15 residues. The CDR3 spells CASSLGAGGYNEQVF. In DNA form, the CDR3 reads TGTGCCAGCAGTTTAGGAGCGGGGGGCTACAATGAGCAGGTCTTC.

Comments on this clonotype: A read error may be the cause here, since a much bigger clone is one base away. V and J are TRBV10-3 and TRBJ1-5, with TRBD1 as a possible D gene (6 bases). The germline V gene encodes CDR1 ENHRY and CDR2 SYGVKD. V was pared by 2 bases and J by 7 bases, with 9 bases between. The CDR3 runs 13 residues. The CDR3 sequence is CAISETGRQPQHF. DNA for the CDR3: TGTGCCATCAGTGAGACAGGGAGACAGCCCCAGCATTTT.